The 26 T cell receptor beta chains in this list originate from one sample, sequenced in a study of human T cells and chemical hapten exposure (dated by TCRdb to the early 2020s). The meaning of the sample's time point label: patch test 1, 2 weeks after DPC sensitization. The label giving this sample's treatment or condition can be read as: therapeutic diphenylcyclopropenone sensitization with weekly scalp DPC. Libraries were constructed by RACE. The sequencer listed for this sample is NextSeq 500. The public reads were reanalyzed by TCRdb: fastp trimming at Q25, MiXCR alignment, in-frame beta chains only. Each CDR3 protein appears once, grouped with its most common genes and DNA. The sample yields more than 100,000 distinct CDR3 sequences; roughly 13% were counted once. Of the sample, 0.8% to 1% is held by the ten largest clones. The sample in question was whole blood, obtained in connection with sensitization to the hapten diphenylcyclopropenone (DPC). The receptors come from a man younger than 30 with alopecia areata. Some clones in this sample may be carry-over from other donors' samples.

This clonotype showed up just a few times. The rearrangement joins TRBV4-1 to TRBJ1-1; no reliable D call. Germline lookup yields CDR1 MGHRA and CDR2 YSYEKL. CDR3 size: 12 residues. The V end lost 5 bases, the J end lost 8 bases, and 12 bases lay between the germline ends. This CDR3 is CASSEGRTEAFF. The CDR3 nucleotides read TGCGCCAGCAGCGAAGGACGGACCGAAGCTTTCTTT.

CDR3 bases: TGTGCCACCCTGGGACGGGGCAGGGACTATGGCTACACCTTC. Protein: CATLGRGRDYGYTF. The chain couples TRBV10-3 to TRBJ1-2; D perhaps matches TRBD1 (5 bases). The germline V gene encodes CDR1 ENHRY and CDR2 SYGVKD. The CDR3 spans 14 residues. With 10 bases removed from V and 3 bases from J, the gap between germline ends came to 18 bases.

A few counts support this clonotype. The chain couples TRBV28 to TRBJ1-1; no firm D call. Germline CDR1 is MDHEN and CDR2 is SYDVKM. The germline V and J ends were trimmed by 7 bases and 1 base, with 7 bases remaining between them. This CDR3 has 12 residues. The CDR3 region is CASMDANTEAFF. CDR3 nucleotide sequence: TGTGCCAGCATGGACGCGAACACTGAAGCTTTCTTT.

This clonotype was observed at least ten times. V and J are TRBV18 and TRBJ1-1; TRBD1 is a possible D gene (6 bases). This CDR3 contains 16 residues. Trimming stripped 3 bases from V and 5 bases from J, with 19 bases between. Germline assignment: CDR1 KGHSH and CDR2 LQKENI. The CDR3 DNA follows: TGTGCCAGCTCACCGACCGGAAGACAGGAGGGGACTGAAGCTTTCTTT. Its protein is CASSPTGRQEGTEAFF.

This clonotype was counted only a few times. The J gene is TRBJ1-5, the V gene TRBV6-2 or TRBV6-3; D is unclear. Germline loops: CDR1 MNHEY, CDR2 SVGEGT. This CDR3 has 15 residues. V lost 7 bases and J lost 3, with 16 bases in between. The CDR3 sequence: CASTGFRAFNQPQHF. The CDR3 coding sequence is TGTGCCAGCACTGGTTTTCGGGCCTTCAATCAGCCCCAGCATTTT.

The chain recombines TRBV28 with TRBJ2-7, with no clear D. Deletions cut 7 bases from V and 0 bases from J, with 10 bases between. The CDR3 totals 13 residues. The germline CDR1 and CDR2 sequences are MDHEN and SYDVKM. The CDR3 is CASTPGSSYEQYF. DNA for the CDR3: TGTGCCAGCACCCCAGGAAGCTCCTACGAGCAGTACTTC.

The rearrangement joins TRBV10-3 to TRBJ1-2; tentative D call: TRBD1 (5 bases). V lost 6 bases, J lost 0 bases, and 14 bases lay in between. Germline-derived CDR1 and CDR2 are ENHRY and SYGVKD. The CDR3 is 15 residues long. CDR3 sequence (DNA): TGTGCCATCAGCTCCCTTCCGACAGCTAACTATGGCTACACCTTC. It translates to CAISSLPTANYGYTF.

CDR3 sequence (DNA): TGTGCCAGCAGTTTCGAAGAGACCCAGTACTTC. As protein: CASSFEETQYF. The chain joins TRBV12-3 or TRBV12-4 to TRBJ2-5; D is uncertain. The CDR3 consists of 11 residues. The V gene lost 3 bases and the J gene lost 3 bases, with 2 bases spanning the gap.

This clonotype was found a few times. CDR3 in amino acids: CASSQEVFEPQHF. The CDR3 bases are TGTGCCAGCAGCCAGGAAGTTTTCGAGCCCCAGCATTTT. The chain uses TRBV9 and TRBJ1-5; D call uncertain. V was clipped by 4 bases and J by 8 bases, with 13 bases between them. The CDR3 runs 13 residues. The germline gives CDR1 SGDLS, CDR2 YYNGEE. Looking up the rest from reference TRBV9 and TRBJ1-5 gives the full variable domain: DSGVTQTPKHLITATGQRVTLRCSPRSGDLSVYWYQQSLDQGLQFLIQYYNGEERAKGNILERFSAQQFPDLHSELNLSSLELGDSALYFCASSQEVFEPQHFGDGTRLSIL.

The CDR3 nucleotides are TGCGCCAGCAGCCAAGGACGTCAGGCAGGAACCTATGGCTACACCTTC. The encoded protein is CASSQGRQAGTYGYTF. This rearrangement joins TRBV4-3 to TRBJ1-2, with D uncertain. The CDR3 totals 16 residues. The V end lost 1 base, the J end lost 4 bases, and 16 bases lay between the germline ends. Germline-derived CDR1 and CDR2 are LGHNA and YSLEER.

This clonotype has ten or more counts. The DNA of the CDR3 is TGTGCCAGCAGCTTAGCGAACAATGAGCAGTTCTTC. Its protein product is CASSLANNEQFF. V and J are TRBV7-6 and TRBJ2-1; D unclear. Germline CDR1 SGHVS, CDR2 FNYEAQ. Trimming took off 0 bases at V and 5 bases at J, with 2 bases between the two ends. The CDR3 spans 12 residues.

The rearrangement joins TRBV20-1 to TRBJ1-4, with D possibly TRBD1 on 6 matching bases. The CDR3 is 15 amino acids. Germline V gene lookup returns CDR1 DFQATT and CDR2 SNEGSKA (reference sequence). V lost 5 bases to trimming and J lost 0 bases, with 13 bases between them. The CDR3 region is CSAHREGATNEKLFF. The DNA of the CDR3 is TGCAGTGCTCACAGGGAGGGGGCAACTAATGAAAAACTGTTTTTT.

This clonotype was detected only a few times. The chain links TRBV6-2 or TRBV6-3 to TRBJ2-5; no reliable D call. Germline CDR1 and CDR2: MNHEY and SVGEGT. The germline V and J ends were trimmed by 5 bases and 1 base, with 8 bases remaining between them. The length of the CDR3 is 13 residues. DNA of the CDR3: TGTGCCAGCAGTAGACGGTCCCAAGAGACCCAGTACTTC. Its protein product is CASSRRSQETQYF.

The table lists this clonotype with a few counts. The chain recombines TRBV20-1 with TRBJ2-7; D gene ambiguous. The CDR3 is 13 amino acids. Germline V gives CDR1 DFQATT, CDR2 SNEGSKA (reference sequence). V lost 6 bases and J lost 3, with 15 bases in between. CDR3 region: CSASQDLNYEQYF. The CDR3 nucleotides read TGCAGTGCGAGCCAGGACCTAAACTACGAGCAGTACTTC.

V usage is TRBV3-1 and J usage is TRBJ2-5; the D is unclear. Trimming removed 4 bases at V and 4 bases at J, with 13 bases between. The length of the CDR3 is 14 residues. CDR1 and CDR2 from the germline V gene are LGHDT and YNNKEL (reference sequence). CDR3 in DNA: TGTGCCAGCAGCCCCCAGCTAACCTCAGAGACCCAGTACTTC. Translating it yields CASSPQLTSETQYF.

The chain joins TRBV28 to TRBJ1-1, with 10 bases that match TRBD1. The CDR3 is 16 amino acids. The J segment lost 4 bases and the V segment lost 4 bases, leaving 9 bases of the junction unmatched. Germline assignment: CDR1 MDHEN and CDR2 SYDVKM. Here the CDR3 reads CASSSGDRGGFTEAFF. The CDR3 DNA reads TGTGCCAGCAGTTCCGGGGACAGGGGAGGGTTCACTGAAGCTTTCTTT. The full variable domain, rest sourced from reference TRBV28 and TRBJ1-1, is DVKVTQSSRYLVKRTGEKVFLECVQDMDHENMFWYRQDPGLGLRLIYFSYDVKMKEKGDIPEGYSVSREKKERFSLILESASTNQTSMYLCASSSGDRGGFTEAFFGQGTRLTVV.

This clonotype came up many times. This rearrangement joins TRBV11-2 to TRBJ1-1; D is ambiguous. This CDR3 has 15 residues. V lost 2 bases to trimming and J lost 1 base, with 11 bases between them. CDR1 is SGHAT, CDR2 FQNNGV, per germline. CDR3 protein: CASSLPGRPNTEAFF. CDR3 bases: TGTGCCAGCAGCTTACCTGGACGGCCGAACACTGAAGCTTTCTTT.

This clonotype was found a few times. The rearrangement links TRBV7-2 to TRBJ2-5; 9 nucleotides align to TRBD1. The length of the CDR3 is 15 residues. The V and J ends lost 5 bases and 3 bases, in that order; junction bases with no gene match: 7. CDR1 SGHTA and CDR2 FQGNSA come from the germline V gene. DNA of the CDR3: TGTGCCAGCAGCCGGGGGACAGGGAAAAAAGAGACCCAGTACTTC. It translates to CASSRGTGKKETQYF.

The rearrangement uses TRBV7-2 and TRBJ2-2; 9 bases agree with TRBD2. The CDR3 runs 17 residues. Trimming removed 1 base from V and 4 bases from J; junction bases left unmatched: 7. The V gene's germline CDR1 is SGHTA and CDR2 FQGNSA. CDR3 nucleotides: TGTGCCAGCAGCTTAGGCCCAGCGGGGGGCATCACCGGGGAGCTGTTTTTT. Translation gives CASSLGPAGGITGELFF. The variable domain in full, completed from reference TRBV7-2 and TRBJ2-2, reads GAGVSQSPSNKVTEKGKDVELRCDPISGHTALYWYRQSLGQGLEFLIYFQGNSAPDKSGLPSDRFSAERTGGSVSTLTIQRTQQEDSAVYLCASSLGPAGGITGELFFGEGSRLTVL.

A few counts support this clonotype. The rearrangement links TRBV20-1 to TRBJ2-3; 7 nucleotides align to TRBD2. J was trimmed by 4 bases and V by 1 base; bases with no gene match: 5. The CDR3 contains 14 residues. Germline assignment: CDR1 DFQATT and CDR2 SNEGSKA (reference sequence). The CDR3 loop is CSARGWGRADTQYF. CDR3 DNA: TGCAGTGCTAGAGGCTGGGGGAGGGCAGATACGCAGTATTTT.

The genes are TRBV18 and TRBJ1-1; 8 positions agree with TRBD1. Germline assignment: CDR1 KGHSH and CDR2 LQKENI. This CDR3 contains 14 residues. J lost 1 base, V lost 4 bases, and 2 bases had no gene match. CDR3 nucleotides: TGTGCCAGCTCACAAGGACAGGGGAACACTGAAGCTTTCTTT. Its protein product is CASSQGQGNTEAFF.

This clonotype occurred a few times. The chain has TRBV18 and TRBJ2-3; 12 bases fit TRBD2. CDR1 is KGHSH and CDR2 is LQKENI in the germline V gene. V shed 3 bases, J shed 1 base, and the junction held 5 bases outside the gene matches. The CDR3 has 17 residues. Here the CDR3 reads CASSPLAGGLGTDTQYF. The CDR3 DNA sequence: TGTGCCAGCTCACCTCTAGCGGGGGGGCTCGGCACAGATACGCAGTATTTT. The full variable domain, its missing parts supplied by reference TRBV18 and TRBJ2-3, is NAGVMQNPRHLVRRRGQEARLRCSPMKGHSHVYWYRQLPEEGLKFMVYLQKENIIDESGMPKERFSAEFPKEGPSILRIQQVVRGDSAAYFCASSPLAGGLGTDTQYFGPGTRLTVL.

This clonotype was observed a few times. V is TRBV7-2 and J is TRBJ2-2; D remains ambiguous. The CDR3 sequence is 15 residues long. CDR1 and CDR2 from the germline V gene are SGHTA and FQGNSA. Deletions cut 1 base from V and 1 base from J, with 7 bases between. This CDR3 reads CASSLVYVNTGELFF. CDR3 sequence (DNA): TGTGCCAGCAGCTTAGTTTACGTGAACACCGGGGAGCTGTTTTTT.

In its sample, this clonotype was seen many times. This rearrangement joins TRBV7-2 to TRBJ1-4; TRBD1 agrees at 7 bases. Germline loops: CDR1 SGHTA, CDR2 FQGNSA. CDR3 size: 18 residues. The trim removed 5 bases at V and 7 bases at J, leaving 19 bases unmatched. In nucleotides, the CDR3 is TGTGCCAGCAGCGCCCTGACAGGGTCGGGCTTCTACGGTGAAAAACTGTTTTTT. Translation gives CASSALTGSGFYGEKLFF.

This clonotype was recorded at least ten times. J is TRBJ1-2 and V is TRBV6-5; a possible D gene is TRBD1 (5 bases). V dropped 0 bases and J dropped 0 bases, with 5 bases sitting between them. CDR3 length equals 14 residues. The germline CDR1 and CDR2 sequences are MNHEY and SVGAGI. CDR3: CASSYSTANYGYTF. The CDR3 DNA follows: TGTGCCAGCAGTTACTCGACAGCTAACTATGGCTACACCTTC.

The rearrangement joins TRBV11-2 to TRBJ2-3; 7 bases are shared with TRBD2. The germline gives CDR1 SGHAT, CDR2 FQNNGV. CDR3 length: 13 amino acids. The trim removed 4 bases at V and 12 bases at J, leaving 10 bases unmatched. This CDR3 reads CASSYDEGGEQYF. The CDR3 region has the DNA TGTGCCAGCAGCTACGACGAGGGAGGGGAACAGTATTTT.